This TCR beta chain was obtained from a study of T cell responses to AZD1222 COVID-19 vaccine. Study observations and caveats: When two AZD1222 doses had been given, Spike-specific TCR breadth and depth rose. The span of vaccine-associated CD4 TCRs extended across spike, with dominance at 160-218 and 743-854. Most donors were white British, females outnumbered males, and clonal diversity was possibly underestimated. Only a handful of people who got AZD1222 tested seropositive at baseline.

Sequencing used immunoSEQ multiplex PCR; TCRdb keeps in-frame clones, though not all of them. The data show fewer than 200,000 clones, 90% to 95% seen once. The CDR3 is 15 amino acids. Germline V gene data show CDR1 as LGHDT and CDR2 as YNNKEL (reference sequence). V shed 4 bases, J shed 0 bases, and the junction held 3 bases outside the gene matches. Turning to this clone: Its target is not known.

The sequencing used peripheral blood, collected on day 0 of AZD1222 vaccination. This clonotype was sampled from an adult in good health. This chain joins TRBV3-1 (or the pseudogene TRBV3-2) and TRBJ1-3, with TRBD1 identical over 7 bases. The CDR3 DNA is TGTGCCAGCAGCCGAGGGGGCTTCTCTGGAAACACCATATATTTT. It yields the protein CASSRGGFSGNTIYF.